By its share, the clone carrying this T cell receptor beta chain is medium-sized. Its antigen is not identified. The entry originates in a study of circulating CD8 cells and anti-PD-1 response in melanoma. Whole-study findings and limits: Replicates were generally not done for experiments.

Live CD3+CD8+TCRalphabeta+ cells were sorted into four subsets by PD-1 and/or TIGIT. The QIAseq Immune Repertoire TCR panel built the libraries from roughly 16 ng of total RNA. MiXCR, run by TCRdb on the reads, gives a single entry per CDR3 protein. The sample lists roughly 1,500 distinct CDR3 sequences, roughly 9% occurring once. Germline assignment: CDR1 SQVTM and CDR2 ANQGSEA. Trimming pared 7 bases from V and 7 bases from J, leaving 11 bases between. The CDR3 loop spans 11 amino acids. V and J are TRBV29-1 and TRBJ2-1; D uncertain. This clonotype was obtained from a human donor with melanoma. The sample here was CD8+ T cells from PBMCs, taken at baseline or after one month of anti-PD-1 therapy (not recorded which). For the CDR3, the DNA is TGCAGCGCGGACGGCGAAAATGAGCAGTTCTTC. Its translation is CSADGENEQFF.